The entry below gives a single T cell receptor beta chain sequence along with its context. Its antigen remains unidentified. This record comes from a study of CD8+ T cells in alopecia areata. Study as a whole: For the treated group, dosing was oral tofacitinib at 5 to 10 mg twice daily.

Lesional scalp punch biopsies and peripheral blood came from alopecia areata patients. The germline gives CDR1 MNHEY, CDR2 SVGAGI. The CDR3 runs to 12 residues. V was clipped by 11 bases and J by 8 bases; unmatched bases: 10. TCR sequencing used cDNA made by reverse transcription of extracted RNA. Method: immunoSEQ multiplex PCR; TCRdb's copy keeps in-frame clones and lacks some. The table lists 13,000 to 15,000 clones, 50% to 60% of them singletons, with under 13% in the top ten. Study-wide results and limits: Greater clonality was observed in lesional scalp samples, especially alopecia totalis/universalis, versus normal scalp.

This receptor was obtained from a human donor with alopecia areata. The sample in question was skin, obtained at week 0. The chain recombines TRBV6-5 with TRBJ2-7, with 9 bases that match TRBD1. The CDR3 protein is CAAGTGPLKQYF. In DNA form, the CDR3 reads TGTGCCGCCGGGACAGGGCCTCTAAAGCAGTACTTC.